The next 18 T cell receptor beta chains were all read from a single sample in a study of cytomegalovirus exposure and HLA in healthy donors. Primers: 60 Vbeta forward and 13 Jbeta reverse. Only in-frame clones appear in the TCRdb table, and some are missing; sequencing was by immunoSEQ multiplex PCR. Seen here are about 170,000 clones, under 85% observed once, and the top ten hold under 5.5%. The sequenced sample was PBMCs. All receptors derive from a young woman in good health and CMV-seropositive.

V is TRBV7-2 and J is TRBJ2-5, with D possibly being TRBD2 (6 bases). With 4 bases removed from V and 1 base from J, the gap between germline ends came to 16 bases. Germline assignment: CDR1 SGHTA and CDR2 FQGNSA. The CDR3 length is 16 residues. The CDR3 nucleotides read TGTGCCAGCAGCTCCCGCCATAGCGGAATCCAAGAGACCCAGTACTTC. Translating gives CASSSRHSGIQETQYF.

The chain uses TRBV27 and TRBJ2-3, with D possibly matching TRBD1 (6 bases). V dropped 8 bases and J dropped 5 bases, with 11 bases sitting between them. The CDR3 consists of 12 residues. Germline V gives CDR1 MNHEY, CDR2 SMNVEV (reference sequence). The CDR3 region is CASRSRGDTQYF. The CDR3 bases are TGTGCCAGCCGATCCAGGGGAGATACGCAGTATTTT.

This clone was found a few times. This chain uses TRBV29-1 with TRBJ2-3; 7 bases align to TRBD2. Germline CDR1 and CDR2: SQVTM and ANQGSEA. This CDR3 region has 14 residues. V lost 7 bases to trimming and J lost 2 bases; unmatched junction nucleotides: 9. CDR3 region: CSAHSSGNTDTQYF. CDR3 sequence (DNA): TGCAGCGCCCATTCTAGCGGCAACACAGATACGCAGTATTTT.

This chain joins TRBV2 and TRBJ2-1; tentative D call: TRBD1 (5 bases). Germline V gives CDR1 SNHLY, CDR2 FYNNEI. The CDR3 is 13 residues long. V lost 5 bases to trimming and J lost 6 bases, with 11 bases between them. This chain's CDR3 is CASSILRGNEQFF. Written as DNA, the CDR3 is TGTGCCAGCAGTATCCTTAGGGGCAATGAGCAGTTCTTC.

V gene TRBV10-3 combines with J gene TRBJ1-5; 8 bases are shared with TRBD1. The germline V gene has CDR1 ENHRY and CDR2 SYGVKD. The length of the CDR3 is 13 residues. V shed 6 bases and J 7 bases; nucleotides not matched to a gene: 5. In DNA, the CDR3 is TGTGCCATCAGCCAGGGGGCAAGACAGCCCCAGCATTTT. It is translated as CAISQGARQPQHF.

CDR3 bases: TGTGCCAGCAGCTTGGCGGTTGGGGCTAGCGGGGGTCCTTACAATGAGCAGTTCTTC. It yields the protein CASSLAVGASGGPYNEQFF. This sequence joins TRBV5-4 and TRBJ2-1; 10 nucleotides match TRBD2. The CDR3 totals 19 residues. With 0 bases clipped from V and 4 bases from J, the junction kept 13 bases outside the gene matches. Germline values: CDR1 SGHNT, CDR2 YYREEE (reference sequence). The entire variable domain, with the rest obtained from reference TRBV5-4 and TRBJ2-1, is as follows: ETGVTQSPTHLIKTRGQQVTLRCSSQSGHNTVSWYQQALGQGPQFIFQYYREEENGRGNFPPRFSGLQFPNYSSELNVNALELDDSALYLCASSLAVGASGGPYNEQFFGPGTRLTVL.

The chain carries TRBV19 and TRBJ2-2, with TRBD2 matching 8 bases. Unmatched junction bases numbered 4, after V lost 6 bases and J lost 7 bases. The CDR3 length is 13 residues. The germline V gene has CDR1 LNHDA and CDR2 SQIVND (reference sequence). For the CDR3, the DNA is TGTGCCAGTAGCGCGGGGGGCGGCGGGGAGCTGTTTTTT. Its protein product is CASSAGGGGELFF. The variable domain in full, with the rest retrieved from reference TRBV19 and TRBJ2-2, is DGGITQSPKYLFRKEGQNVTLSCEQNLNHDAMYWYRQDPGQGLRLIYYSQIVNDFQKGDIAEGYSVSREKKESFPLTVTSAQKNPTAFYLCASSAGGGGELFFGEGSRLTVL.

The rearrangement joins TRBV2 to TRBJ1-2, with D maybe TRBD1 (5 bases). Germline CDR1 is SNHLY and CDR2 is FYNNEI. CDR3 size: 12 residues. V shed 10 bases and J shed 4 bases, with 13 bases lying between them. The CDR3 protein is CATVRGVYGYTF. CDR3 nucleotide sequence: TGTGCCACCGTTCGGGGGGTCTATGGCTACACCTTC.

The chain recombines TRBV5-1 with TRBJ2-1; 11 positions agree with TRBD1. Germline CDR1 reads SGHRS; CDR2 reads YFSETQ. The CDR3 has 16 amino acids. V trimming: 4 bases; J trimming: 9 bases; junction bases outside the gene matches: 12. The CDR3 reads CASSLPGTGGVGEQFF. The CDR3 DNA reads TGCGCCAGCAGCCTACCCGGGACAGGGGGGGTGGGTGAGCAGTTCTTC.

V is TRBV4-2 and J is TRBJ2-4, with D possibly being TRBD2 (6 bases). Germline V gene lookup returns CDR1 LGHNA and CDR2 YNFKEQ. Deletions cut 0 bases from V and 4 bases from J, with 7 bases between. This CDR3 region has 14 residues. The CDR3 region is CASSQEGGKNIQYF. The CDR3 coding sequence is TGTGCCAGCAGCCAAGAGGGAGGTAAAAACATTCAGTACTTC.

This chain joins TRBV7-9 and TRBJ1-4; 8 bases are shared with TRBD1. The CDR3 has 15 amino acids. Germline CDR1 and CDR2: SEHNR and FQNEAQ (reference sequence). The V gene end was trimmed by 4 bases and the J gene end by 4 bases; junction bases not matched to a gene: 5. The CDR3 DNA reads TGTGCCAGCAGCTCCCGACAGGGGAATAATGAAAAACTGTTTTTT. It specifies CASSSRQGNNEKLFF.

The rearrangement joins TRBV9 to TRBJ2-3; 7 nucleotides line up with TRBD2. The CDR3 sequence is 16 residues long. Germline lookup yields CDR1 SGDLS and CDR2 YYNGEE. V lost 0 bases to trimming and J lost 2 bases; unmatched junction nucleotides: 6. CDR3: CASSVEPSGSTDTQYF. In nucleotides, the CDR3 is TGTGCCAGCAGCGTAGAACCTAGCGGCTCCACAGATACGCAGTATTTT.

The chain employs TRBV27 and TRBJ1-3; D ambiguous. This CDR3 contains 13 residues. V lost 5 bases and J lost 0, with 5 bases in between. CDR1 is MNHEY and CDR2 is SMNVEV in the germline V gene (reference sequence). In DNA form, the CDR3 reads TGTGCCAGCAGTCCAAACTCTGGAAACACCATATATTTT. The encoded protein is CASSPNSGNTIYF.

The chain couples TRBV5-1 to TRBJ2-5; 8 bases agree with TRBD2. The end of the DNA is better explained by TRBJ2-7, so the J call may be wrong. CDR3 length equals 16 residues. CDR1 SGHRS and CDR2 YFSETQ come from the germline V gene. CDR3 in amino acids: CASSSNGVAGTYEQYF. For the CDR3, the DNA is TGCGCCAGCAGCTCCAACGGGGTAGCGGGGACCTACGAGCAGTACTTC.

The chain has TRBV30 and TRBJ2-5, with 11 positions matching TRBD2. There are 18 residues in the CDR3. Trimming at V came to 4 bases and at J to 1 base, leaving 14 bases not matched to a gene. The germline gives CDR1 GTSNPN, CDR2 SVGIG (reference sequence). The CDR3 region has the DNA TGTGCCTGGACTGGGACTAGCGGCGTCGTGAGGTTCCAAGAGACCCAGTACTTC. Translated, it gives CAWTGTSGVVRFQETQYF.

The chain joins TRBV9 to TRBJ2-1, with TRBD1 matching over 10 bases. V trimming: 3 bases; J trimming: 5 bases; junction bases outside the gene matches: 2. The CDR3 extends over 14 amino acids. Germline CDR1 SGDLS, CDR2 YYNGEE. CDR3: CASSDGTGDNEQFF. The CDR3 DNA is TGTGCCAGCAGCGATGGGACAGGGGACAATGAGCAGTTCTTC.

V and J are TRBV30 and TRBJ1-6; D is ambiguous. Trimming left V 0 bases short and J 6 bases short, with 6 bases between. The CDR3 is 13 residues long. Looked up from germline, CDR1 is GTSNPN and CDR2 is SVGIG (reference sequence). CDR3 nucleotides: TGTGCCTGGAGTGTGGGCAGTAATTCACCCCTCCACTTT. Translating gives CAWSVGSNSPLHF.

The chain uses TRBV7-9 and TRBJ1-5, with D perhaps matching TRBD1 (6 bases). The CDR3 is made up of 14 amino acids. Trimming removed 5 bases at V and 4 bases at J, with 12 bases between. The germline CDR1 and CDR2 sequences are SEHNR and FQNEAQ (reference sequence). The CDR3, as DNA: TGTGCCAGCAGCCAGGGGCGTCCGAATCAGCCCCAGCATTTT. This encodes CASSQGRPNQPQHF.